A single sample gave rise to the 2 T cell receptor beta chains below, sequenced in a study of OX40 agonist ivuxolimab in advanced cancers. Using immunoSEQ multiplex PCR, the repertoire was profiled, and TCRdb retains in-frame clones only, with some absent. The sample lists around 60,000 clones, around 88% occurring once. This material consisted of CD4+ or CD8+ T cells sorted from blood, taken in a trial of the OX40 agonist ivuxolimab. Every receptor here comes from an adult with an advanced solid tumor such as melanoma, head and neck, liver or kidney cancer.

The chain combines TRBV5-1 with TRBJ2-7; the match to TRBD2 covers 14 bases. This CDR3 is built from 19 residues. V shed 4 bases and J 0 bases; nucleotides not matched to a gene: 12. CDR1 and CDR2 (germline): SGHRS, YFSETQ. This chain's CDR3 is CASSAAGLAGGPSSYEQYF. The CDR3 DNA reads TGCGCCAGCAGCGCTGCTGGACTAGCGGGAGGCCCCAGCTCCTACGAGCAGTACTTC.

The J gene is TRBJ2-1, the V gene TRBV6-6, with D possibly matching TRBD2 (6 bases). Germline values: CDR1 MNHNY, CDR2 SVGAGI (reference sequence). Trimming removed 2 bases at V and 6 bases at J, with 11 bases between. This CDR3 contains 14 residues. The CDR3 DNA is TGTGCCAGCAGTTACACTAGCATGGTCAATGAGCAGTTCTTC. Translated: CASSYTSMVNEQFF.